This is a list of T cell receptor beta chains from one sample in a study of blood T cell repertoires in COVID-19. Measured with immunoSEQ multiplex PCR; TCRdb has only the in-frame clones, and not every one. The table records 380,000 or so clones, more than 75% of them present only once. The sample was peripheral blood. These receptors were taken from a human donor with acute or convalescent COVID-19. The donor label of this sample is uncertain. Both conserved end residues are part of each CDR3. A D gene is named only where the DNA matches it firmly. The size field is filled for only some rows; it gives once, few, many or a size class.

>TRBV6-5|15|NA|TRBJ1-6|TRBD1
TGTGCCAGCAGTTCTCGACAGGGGTCGAATTCACCCCTCCACTTT
CASSSRQGSNSPLHF
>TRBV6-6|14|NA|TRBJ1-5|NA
TGTGCCAGCAGTTATTATGGGGAGGATCAGCCCCAGCATTTT
CASSYYGEDQPQHF
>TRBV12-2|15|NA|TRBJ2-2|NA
TGTGCAAGTCGCTCAGGGGGCCCATGGACCGGGGAGCTGTTTTTT
CASRSGGPWTGELFF
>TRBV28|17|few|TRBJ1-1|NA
TGTGCCAGCAGTTCTAGCCTAGGTGACCTTATGAACACTGAAGCTTTCTTT
CASSSSLGDLMNTEAFF
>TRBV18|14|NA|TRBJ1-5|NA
TGTGCCAGCTCACCCCGGACAGACAATCAGCCCCAGCATTTT
CASSPRTDNQPQHF
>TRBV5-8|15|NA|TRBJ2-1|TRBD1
TGTGCCAGCATCCGGTGGGACAGAACCTACAATGAGCAGTTCTTC
CASIRWDRTYNEQFF
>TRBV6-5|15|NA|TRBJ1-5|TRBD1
TGTGCCAGCAGGCCGGGACAGGGAAGGAGTCAGCCCCAGCATTTT
CASRPGQGRSQPQHF
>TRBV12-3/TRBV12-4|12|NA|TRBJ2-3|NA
TGTGCCAGCAGTTTGTTTCTAGTCGGGCAGTATTTT
CASSLFLVGQYF
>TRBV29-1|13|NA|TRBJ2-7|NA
TGCAGCGTTCGGACTCCAAGCTCCTACGAGCAGTACTTC
CSVRTPSSYEQYF
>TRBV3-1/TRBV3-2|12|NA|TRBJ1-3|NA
TGTGCCAGCAGCCAACGGGGAAACACCATATATTTT
CASSQRGNTIYF
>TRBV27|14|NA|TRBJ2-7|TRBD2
TGTGCCAGCAGTGCTAGCGGTTTCTCCTACGAGCAGTACTTC
CASSASGFSYEQYF
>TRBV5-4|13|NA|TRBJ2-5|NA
TGTGCCAGCAGCTCAGGAGGACGAGAGACCCAGTACTTC
CASSSGGRETQYF
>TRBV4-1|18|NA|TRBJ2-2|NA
TGCGCCAGCAGCCAAAAGCGGTCGGGGTCCACGAACACCGGGGAGCTGTTTTTT
CASSQKRSGSTNTGELFF
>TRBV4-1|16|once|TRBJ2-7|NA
TGCGCCAGCAGCCAAGTCCAGGTGGGTCCAGTCTACGAGCAGTACTTC
CASSQVQVGPVYEQYF
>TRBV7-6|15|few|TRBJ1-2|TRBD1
TGTGCCAGCAGCGCCGGGACAGGGGGAACGAGAGGCTACACCTTC
CASSAGTGGTRGYTF
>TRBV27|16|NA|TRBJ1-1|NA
TGTGCCAGCAGTCGAGACCCTAGGCTGCACAACACTGAAGCTTTCTTT
CASSRDPRLHNTEAFF
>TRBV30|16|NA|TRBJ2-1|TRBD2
TGTGCCTGGAGTGTAGCTCCGGGACTAGACTACAATGAGCAGTTCTTC
CAWSVAPGLDYNEQFF
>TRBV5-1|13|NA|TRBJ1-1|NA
TGCGCCAGCAGCTTTAGTGGGCAGCCTGAAGCTTTCTTT
CASSFSGQPEAFF
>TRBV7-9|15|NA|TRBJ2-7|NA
TGTGCCAGCAGCTCCTCCACGAGACAGTCCTACGAGCAGTACTTC
CASSSSTRQSYEQYF
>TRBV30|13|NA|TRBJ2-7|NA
TGTGCCTGGAGTGGCGGCAGCTCCTACGAGCAGTACTTC
CAWSGGSSYEQYF